This T cell receptor beta chain was recorded in a study of T cells in Graves' hyperthyroidism and ophthalmopathy. Researchers barred patients who had uncontrolled infection, other autoimmune disease, pregnancy or lactation. From RNA transcripts, TCR beta CDR3 regions were amplified. The TCR CDR3 was amplified in a first-round RT-PCR using the HTBI primer set. TCRdb reanalysed the multiplex PCR reads using MiXCR and keeps one entry per CDR3 protein. This table holds about 560,000 distinct CDR3 sequences, approximately 15% found once. This clonotype was observed many times. This CDR3 comprises 14 residues. Trimming removed 5 bases at V and 4 bases at J, with 13 bases between. Germline V CDR1 and CDR2: SGHTA, FQGNSA.

This clonotype was sampled from a woman younger than 30 with Graves' hyperthyroidism. Material: blood. The rearrangement joins TRBV7-2 to TRBJ2-3; possibly TRBD2 for D (6 bases). The CDR3 region is CASSPGLHPDTQYF. The CDR3 DNA follows: TGTGCCAGCAGCCCGGGACTGCACCCAGATACGCAGTATTTT.